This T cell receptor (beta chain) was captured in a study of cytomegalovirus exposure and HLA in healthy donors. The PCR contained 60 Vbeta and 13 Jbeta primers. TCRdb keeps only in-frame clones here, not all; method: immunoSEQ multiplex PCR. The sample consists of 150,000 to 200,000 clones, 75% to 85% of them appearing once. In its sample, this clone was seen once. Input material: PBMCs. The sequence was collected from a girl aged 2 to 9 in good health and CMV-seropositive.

The CDR3 loop is CSAGVGYTF. The DNA of the CDR3 is TGCAGTGCAGGGGTGGGCTACACCTTC. This chain links TRBV20-1 with TRBJ1-2; D may be TRBD1 (5 bases). The germline V gene has CDR1 DFQATT and CDR2 SNEGSKA (reference sequence). Between the trimmed V and J ends, which lost 6 bases and 8 bases, there was a span of 7 bases. The CDR3 has 9 amino acids.